This TCR beta chain is from a study of T cell clonality in common variable immunodeficiency. Findings of the study overall: In common variable immunodeficiency, TCR beta chains reportedly carried fewer deletions and N-nucleotide insertions. Compared with healthy controls, CVID subjects showed increased TCRbeta clonality, mostly in about a third.

Aged 9 to 64 years, CVID subjects averaged around 43 years old. Blood samples were heparinized, roughly 5 to 8.5 ml per donor. Control and CVID samples contributed equal amounts of genomic DNA. Profiling relied on immunoSEQ multiplex PCR, and the TCRdb table lists in-frame clones only, not all of them. Listed for the sample are approximately 21,000 clones, none seen a single time. Germline V gene lookup returns CDR1 SGHTA and CDR2 FQGNSA. The length of the CDR3 is 15 residues. The junction had 11 bases not matched to a gene; V was cut back by 6 bases and J by 6 bases. Concerning this clone: The antigen remains undetermined. Read sequence stops 3 residues before the CDR3 end, and the germline J gene provides the missing end.

Material: peripheral blood mononuclear cells. The rearrangement uses TRBV7-2 and TRBJ1-5; 7 nucleotides agree with TRBD1. The clonotype was recovered from a human donor with common variable immunodeficiency. CDR3: CASRLTGSVGQPQHF. The DNA read from the CDR3 is TGTGCCAGCAGATTGACAGGGTCGGTCGGTCAGCCC.